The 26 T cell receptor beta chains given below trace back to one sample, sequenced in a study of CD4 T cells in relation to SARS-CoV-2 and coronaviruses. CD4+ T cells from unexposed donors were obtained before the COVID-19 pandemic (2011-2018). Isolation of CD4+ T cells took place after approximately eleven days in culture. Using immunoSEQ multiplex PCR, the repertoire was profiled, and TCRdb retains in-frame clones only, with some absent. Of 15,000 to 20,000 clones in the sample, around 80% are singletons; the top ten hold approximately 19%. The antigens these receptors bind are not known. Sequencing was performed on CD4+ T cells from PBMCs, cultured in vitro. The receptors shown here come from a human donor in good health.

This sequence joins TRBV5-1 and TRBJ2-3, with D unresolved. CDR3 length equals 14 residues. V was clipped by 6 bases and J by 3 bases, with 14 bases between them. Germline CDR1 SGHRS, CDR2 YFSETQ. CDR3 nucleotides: TGCGCCAGCACCTGGGGAACAGCGACAGATACGCAGTATTTT. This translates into CASTWGTATDTQYF.

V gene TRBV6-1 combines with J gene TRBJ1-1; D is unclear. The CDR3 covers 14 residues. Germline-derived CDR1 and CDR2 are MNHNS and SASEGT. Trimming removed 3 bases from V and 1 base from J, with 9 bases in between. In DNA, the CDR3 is TGTGCCAGCAGTGACACCTACCCGAACACTGAAGCTTTCTTT. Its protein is CASSDTYPNTEAFF.

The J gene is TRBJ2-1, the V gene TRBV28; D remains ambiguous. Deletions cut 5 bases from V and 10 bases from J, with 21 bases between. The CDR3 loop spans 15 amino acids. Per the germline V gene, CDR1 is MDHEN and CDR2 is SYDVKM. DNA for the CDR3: TGTGCCAGCAGTGTAGACTGGAACACTGGGCGGGAGCAGTTCTTC. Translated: CASSVDWNTGREQFF.

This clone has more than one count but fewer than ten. This CDR3 reads CASMETGSSYEQYF. The CDR3 DNA reads TGTGCCAGTATGGAGACAGGGTCCTCCTACGAGCAGTACTTC. The chain uses TRBV19 and TRBJ2-7, with TRBD1 identical over 7 bases. The J segment lost 0 bases and the V segment lost 7 bases, leaving 6 bases of the junction unmatched. Germline V lookup: CDR1 LNHDA, CDR2 SQIVND (reference sequence). This CDR3 region has 14 residues.

The CDR3 nucleotides are TGTGCCAGCAGCCTGGGACAGGGGGGCTATGGCTACACCTTC. Translating gives CASSLGQGGYGYTF. This chain links TRBV11-2 with TRBJ1-2; 11 bases match TRBD1. The trim removed 5 bases at V and 4 bases at J, leaving 3 bases unmatched. Germline V CDR1 and CDR2: SGHAT, FQNNGV. This CDR3 is built from 14 residues.

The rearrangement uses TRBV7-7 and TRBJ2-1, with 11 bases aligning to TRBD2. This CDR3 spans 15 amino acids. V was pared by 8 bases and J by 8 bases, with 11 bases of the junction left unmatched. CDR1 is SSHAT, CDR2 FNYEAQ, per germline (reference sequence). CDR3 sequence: CASGEGLAGADEQFF. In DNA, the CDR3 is TGTGCCAGCGGAGAAGGACTAGCGGGCGCAGATGAGCAGTTCTTC.

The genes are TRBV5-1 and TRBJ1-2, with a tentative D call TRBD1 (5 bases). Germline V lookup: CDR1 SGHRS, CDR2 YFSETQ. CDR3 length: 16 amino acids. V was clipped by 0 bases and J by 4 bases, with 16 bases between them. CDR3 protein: CASSLGVDSRIYGYTF. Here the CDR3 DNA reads TGCGCCAGCAGCTTGGGAGTCGACAGTCGTATCTATGGCTACACCTTC.

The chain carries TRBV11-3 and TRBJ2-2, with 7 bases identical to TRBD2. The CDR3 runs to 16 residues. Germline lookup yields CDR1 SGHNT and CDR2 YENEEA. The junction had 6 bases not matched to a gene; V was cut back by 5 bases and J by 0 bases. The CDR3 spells CASSRLSGSNTGELFF. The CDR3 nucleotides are TGTGCCAGCAGCCGCCTTAGCGGGTCGAACACCGGGGAGCTGTTTTTT.

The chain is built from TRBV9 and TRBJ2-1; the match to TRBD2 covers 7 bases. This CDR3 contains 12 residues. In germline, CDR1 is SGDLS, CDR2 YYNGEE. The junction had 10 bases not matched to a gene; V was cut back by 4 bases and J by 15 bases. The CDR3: CASSPMGGSAFF. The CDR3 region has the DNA TGTGCCAGCAGCCCTATGGGAGGGTCGGCGTTCTTC.

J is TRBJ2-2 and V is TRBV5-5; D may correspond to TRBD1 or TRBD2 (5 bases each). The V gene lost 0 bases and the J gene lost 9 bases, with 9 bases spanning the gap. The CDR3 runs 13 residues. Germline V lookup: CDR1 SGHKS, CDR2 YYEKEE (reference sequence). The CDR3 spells CASSLGGTWELFF. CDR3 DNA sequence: TGTGCCAGCAGCTTGGGTGGGACCTGGGAGCTGTTTTTT.

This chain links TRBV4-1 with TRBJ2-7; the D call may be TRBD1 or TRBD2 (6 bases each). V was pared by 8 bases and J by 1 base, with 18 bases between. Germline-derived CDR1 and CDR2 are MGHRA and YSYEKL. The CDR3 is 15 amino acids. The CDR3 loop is CASRKEQGGSYEQYF. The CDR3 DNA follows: TGCGCCAGCCGAAAAGAACAGGGAGGTTCCTACGAGCAGTACTTC.

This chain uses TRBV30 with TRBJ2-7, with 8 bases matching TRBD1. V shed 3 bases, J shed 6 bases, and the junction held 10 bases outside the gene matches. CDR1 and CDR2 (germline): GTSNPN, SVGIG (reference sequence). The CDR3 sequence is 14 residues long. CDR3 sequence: CAWSLTPGGGEQYF. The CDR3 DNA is TGTGCCTGGAGCTTGACCCCAGGGGGCGGCGAGCAGTACTTC.

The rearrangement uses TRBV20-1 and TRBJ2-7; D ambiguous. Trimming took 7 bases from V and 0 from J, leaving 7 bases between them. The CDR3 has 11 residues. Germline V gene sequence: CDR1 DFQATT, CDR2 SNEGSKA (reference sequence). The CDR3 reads CSVRDSYEQYF. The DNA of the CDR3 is TGCAGTGTCCGAGACTCCTACGAGCAGTACTTC.

The CDR3: CASSLVRDRVTEAFF. In nucleotides, the CDR3 is TGTGCCAGCAGCTTAGTTCGGGACAGAGTCACTGAAGCTTTCTTT. The V call is TRBV2, the J call TRBJ1-1, with 7 bases aligning to TRBD1. The CDR3 consists of 15 residues. CDR1 and CDR2 from the germline V gene are SNHLY and FYNNEI. Trimming removed 6 bases from V and 4 bases from J; junction bases left unmatched: 11.

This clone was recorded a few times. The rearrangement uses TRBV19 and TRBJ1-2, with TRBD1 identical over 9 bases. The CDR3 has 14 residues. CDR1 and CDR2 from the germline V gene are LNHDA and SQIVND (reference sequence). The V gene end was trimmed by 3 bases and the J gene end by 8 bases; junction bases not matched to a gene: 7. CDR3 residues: CASSIGGTGRGYTF. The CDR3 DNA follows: TGTGCCAGTAGTATCGGAGGGACAGGGAGAGGCTACACCTTC.

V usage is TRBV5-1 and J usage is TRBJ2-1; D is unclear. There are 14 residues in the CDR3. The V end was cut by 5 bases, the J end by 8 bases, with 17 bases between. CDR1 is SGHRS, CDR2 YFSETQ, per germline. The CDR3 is CASSRAIGGDEQFF. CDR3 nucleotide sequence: TGCGCCAGCAGTCGGGCGATAGGTGGGGATGAGCAGTTCTTC.

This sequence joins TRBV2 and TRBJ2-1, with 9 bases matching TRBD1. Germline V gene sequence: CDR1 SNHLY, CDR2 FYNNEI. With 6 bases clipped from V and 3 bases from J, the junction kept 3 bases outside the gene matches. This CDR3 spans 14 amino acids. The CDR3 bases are TGTGCCAGCAGAGGACAGGGGTTCTACAATGAGCAGTTCTTC. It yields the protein CASRGQGFYNEQFF.

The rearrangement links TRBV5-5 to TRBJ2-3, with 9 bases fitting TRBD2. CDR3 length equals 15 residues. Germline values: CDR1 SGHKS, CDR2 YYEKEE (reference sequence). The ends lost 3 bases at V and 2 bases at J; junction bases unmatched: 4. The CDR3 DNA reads TGTGCCAGCAGCTGGACTAGCGCGATCACAGATACGCAGTATTTT. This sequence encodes CASSWTSAITDTQYF.

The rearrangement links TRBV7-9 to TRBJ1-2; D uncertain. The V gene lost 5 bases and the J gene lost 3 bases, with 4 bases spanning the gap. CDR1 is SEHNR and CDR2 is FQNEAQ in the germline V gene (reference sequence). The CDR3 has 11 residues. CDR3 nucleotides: TGTGCCAGCAGCGTGGACTATGGCTACACCTTC. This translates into CASSVDYGYTF.

CDR3 protein: CASSVEGRGGYGYTF. The CDR3 DNA reads TGTGCCAGCAGCGTAGAGGGCAGGGGTGGCTATGGCTACACCTTC. The chain joins TRBV9 to TRBJ1-2; D may be TRBD1 (6 bases). The V end lost 0 bases, the J end lost 4 bases, and 13 bases lay between the germline ends. The CDR3 length is 15 residues. Germline CDR1 reads SGDLS; CDR2 reads YYNGEE.

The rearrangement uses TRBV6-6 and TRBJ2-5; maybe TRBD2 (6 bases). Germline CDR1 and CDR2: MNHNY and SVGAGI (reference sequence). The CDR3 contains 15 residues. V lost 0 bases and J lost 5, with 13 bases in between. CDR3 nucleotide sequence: TGTGCCAGCAGTTACTCGAAACTAGCCAGCGAGACCCAGTACTTC. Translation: CASSYSKLASETQYF.

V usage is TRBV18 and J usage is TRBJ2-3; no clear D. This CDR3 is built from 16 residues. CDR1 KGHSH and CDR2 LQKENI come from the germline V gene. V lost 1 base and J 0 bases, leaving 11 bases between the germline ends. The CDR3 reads CASSPQNLASTDTQYF. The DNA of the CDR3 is TGTGCCAGCTCACCACAGAACTTAGCTAGCACAGATACGCAGTATTTT.

The CDR3 bases are TGTGCCAGCAGCCCGGAACAGGGCGGCTGGGACTATGGCTACACCTTC. Translation: CASSPEQGGWDYGYTF. The chain carries TRBV3-1 (or the pseudogene TRBV3-2) and TRBJ1-2; D perhaps matches TRBD1 (6 bases). The CDR3 is 16 residues long. Germline CDR1 LGHDT, CDR2 YNNKEL (reference sequence). Trimming stripped 4 bases from V and 3 bases from J, with 18 bases between.

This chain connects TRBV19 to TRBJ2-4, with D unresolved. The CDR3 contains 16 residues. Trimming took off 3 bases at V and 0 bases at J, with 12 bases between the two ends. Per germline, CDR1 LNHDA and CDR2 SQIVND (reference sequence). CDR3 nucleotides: TGTGCCAGTAGTATGATAGGGTTCGAAGCCAAAAACATTCAGTACTTC. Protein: CASSMIGFEAKNIQYF.

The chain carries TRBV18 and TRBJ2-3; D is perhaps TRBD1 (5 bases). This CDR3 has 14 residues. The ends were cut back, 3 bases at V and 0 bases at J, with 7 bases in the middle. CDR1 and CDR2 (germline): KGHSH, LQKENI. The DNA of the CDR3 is TGTGCCAGCTCACCGACAGCTAGCACAGATACGCAGTATTTT. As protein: CASSPTASTDTQYF.

The DNA of the CDR3 is TGTGCCAGCAGCCAAGACACGAGGGAGCAGTTCTTC. Translated: CASSQDTREQFF. The rearrangement uses TRBV3-1 (or the pseudogene TRBV3-2) and TRBJ2-1; no definite D call. CDR1 and CDR2 (germline): LGHDT, YNNKEL (reference sequence). V lost 0 bases and J 10 bases, leaving 7 bases between the germline ends. The CDR3 consists of 12 residues.